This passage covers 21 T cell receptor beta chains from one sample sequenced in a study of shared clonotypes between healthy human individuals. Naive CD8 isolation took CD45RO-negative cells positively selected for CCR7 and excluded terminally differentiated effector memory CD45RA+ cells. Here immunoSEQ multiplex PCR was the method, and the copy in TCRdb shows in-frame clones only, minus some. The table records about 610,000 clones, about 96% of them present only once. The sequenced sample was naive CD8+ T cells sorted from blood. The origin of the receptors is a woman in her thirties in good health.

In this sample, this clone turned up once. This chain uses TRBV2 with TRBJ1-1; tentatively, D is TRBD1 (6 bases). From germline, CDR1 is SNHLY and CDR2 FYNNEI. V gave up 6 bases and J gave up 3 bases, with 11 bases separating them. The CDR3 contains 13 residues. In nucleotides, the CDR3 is TGTGCCAGCAGAGCAACAGGGTACACTGAAGCTTTCTTT. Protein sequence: CASRATGYTEAFF.

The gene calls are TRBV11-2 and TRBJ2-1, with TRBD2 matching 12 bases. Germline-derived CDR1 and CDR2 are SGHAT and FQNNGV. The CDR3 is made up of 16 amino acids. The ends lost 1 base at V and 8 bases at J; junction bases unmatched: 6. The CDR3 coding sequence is TGTGCCAGCAGCTTAGGGCTAGCGGGAGGGTATGATGAGCAGTTCTTC. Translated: CASSLGLAGGYDEQFF.

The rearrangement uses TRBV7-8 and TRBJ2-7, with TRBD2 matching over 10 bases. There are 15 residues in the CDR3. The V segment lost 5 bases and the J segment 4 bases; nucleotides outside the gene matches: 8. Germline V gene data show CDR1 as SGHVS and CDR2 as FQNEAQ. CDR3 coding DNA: TGTGCCAGCAGCGACTTACCGGGACTAGCGTACGAGCAGTACTTC. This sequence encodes CASSDLPGLAYEQYF.

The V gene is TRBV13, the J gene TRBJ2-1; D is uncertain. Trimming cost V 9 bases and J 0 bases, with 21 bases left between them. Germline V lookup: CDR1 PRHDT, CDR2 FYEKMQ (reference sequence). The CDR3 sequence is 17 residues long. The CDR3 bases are TGTGCCAGTAGACCTCCTGGTATGTTTAGCTCCTACAATGAGCAGTTCTTC. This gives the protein CASRPPGMFSSYNEQFF.

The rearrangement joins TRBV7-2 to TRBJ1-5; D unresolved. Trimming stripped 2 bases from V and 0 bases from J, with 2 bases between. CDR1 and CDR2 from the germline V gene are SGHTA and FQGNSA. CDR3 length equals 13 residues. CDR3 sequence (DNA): TGTGCCAGCAGCTTAAATAGCAATCAGCCCCAGCATTTT. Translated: CASSLNSNQPQHF.

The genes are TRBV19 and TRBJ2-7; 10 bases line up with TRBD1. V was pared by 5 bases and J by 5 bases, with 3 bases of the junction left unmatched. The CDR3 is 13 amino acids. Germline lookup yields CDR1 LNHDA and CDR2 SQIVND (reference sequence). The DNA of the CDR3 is TGTGCCAGTAGTGGGGGACAGGGGAACGAGCAGTACTTC. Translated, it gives CASSGGQGNEQYF.

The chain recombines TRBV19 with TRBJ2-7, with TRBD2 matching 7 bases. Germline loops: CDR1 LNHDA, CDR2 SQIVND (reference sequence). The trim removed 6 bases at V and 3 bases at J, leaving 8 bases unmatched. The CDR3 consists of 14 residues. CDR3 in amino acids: CASSVRGGSYEQYF. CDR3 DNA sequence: TGTGCCAGTAGCGTCCGGGGCGGGAGCTACGAGCAGTACTTC. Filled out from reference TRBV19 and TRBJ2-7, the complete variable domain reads DGGITQSPKYLFRKEGQNVTLSCEQNLNHDAMYWYRQDPGQGLRLIYYSQIVNDFQKGDIAEGYSVSREKKESFPLTVTSAQKNPTAFYLCASSVRGGSYEQYFGPGTRLTVT.

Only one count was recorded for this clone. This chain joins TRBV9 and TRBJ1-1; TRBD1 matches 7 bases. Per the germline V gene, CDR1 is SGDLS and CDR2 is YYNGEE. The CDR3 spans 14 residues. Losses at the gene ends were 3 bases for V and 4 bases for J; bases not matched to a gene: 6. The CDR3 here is CASSAQGTGTEAFF. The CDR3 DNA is TGTGCCAGCAGCGCACAGGGGACTGGCACTGAAGCTTTCTTT.

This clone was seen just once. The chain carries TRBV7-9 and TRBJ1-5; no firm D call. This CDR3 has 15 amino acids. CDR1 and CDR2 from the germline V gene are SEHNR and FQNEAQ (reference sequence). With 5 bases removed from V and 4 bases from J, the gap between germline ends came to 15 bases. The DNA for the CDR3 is TGTGCCAGCAGCCGAGGACGCGGAGGGAATCAGCCCCAGCATTTT. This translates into CASSRGRGGNQPQHF.

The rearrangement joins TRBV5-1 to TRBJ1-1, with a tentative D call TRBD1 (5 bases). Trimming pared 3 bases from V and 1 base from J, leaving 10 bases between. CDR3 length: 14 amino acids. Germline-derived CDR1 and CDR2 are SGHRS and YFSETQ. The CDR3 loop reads CASSWAGGNTEAFF. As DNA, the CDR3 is TGCGCCAGCAGCTGGGCCGGGGGGAACACTGAAGCTTTCTTT.

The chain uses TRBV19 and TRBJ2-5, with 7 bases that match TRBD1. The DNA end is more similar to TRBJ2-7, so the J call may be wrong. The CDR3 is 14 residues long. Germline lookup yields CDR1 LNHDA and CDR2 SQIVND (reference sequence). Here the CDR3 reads CASSIAGGRDEQYF. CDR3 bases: TGTGCCAGTAGTATCGCAGGGGGACGTGACGAGCAGTACTTC.

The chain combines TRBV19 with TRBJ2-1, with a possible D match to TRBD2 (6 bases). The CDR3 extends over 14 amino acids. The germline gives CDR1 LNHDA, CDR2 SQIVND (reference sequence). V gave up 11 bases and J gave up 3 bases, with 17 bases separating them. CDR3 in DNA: TGTGCCCCCCTCGGGGAGGAGTACTACAATGAGCAGTTCTTC. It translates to CAPLGEEYYNEQFF.

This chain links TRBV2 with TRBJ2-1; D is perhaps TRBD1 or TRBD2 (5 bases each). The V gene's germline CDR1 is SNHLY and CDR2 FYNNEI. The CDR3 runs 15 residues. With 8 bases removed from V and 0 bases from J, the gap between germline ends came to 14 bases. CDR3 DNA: TGTGCCAGCGCTGGGGACGCGAGCTCCTACAATGAGCAGTTCTTC. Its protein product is CASAGDASSYNEQFF.

The CDR3 loop reads CASSLEGDRVNTEAFF. In DNA form, the CDR3 reads TGTGCCAGCAGCTTAGAGGGGGACAGGGTGAACACTGAAGCTTTCTTT. This chain uses TRBV11-3 with TRBJ1-1; 9 bases line up with TRBD1. CDR1 SGHNT and CDR2 YENEEA come from the germline V gene. This CDR3 contains 16 residues. Trimming took 0 bases from V and 0 from J; bases not matched to a gene: 2.

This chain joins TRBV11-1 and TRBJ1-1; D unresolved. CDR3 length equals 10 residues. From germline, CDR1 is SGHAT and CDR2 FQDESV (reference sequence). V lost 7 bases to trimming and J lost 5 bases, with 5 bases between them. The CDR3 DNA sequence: TGTGCCAGCACCCCTACTGAAGCTTTCTTT. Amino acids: CASTPTEAFF.

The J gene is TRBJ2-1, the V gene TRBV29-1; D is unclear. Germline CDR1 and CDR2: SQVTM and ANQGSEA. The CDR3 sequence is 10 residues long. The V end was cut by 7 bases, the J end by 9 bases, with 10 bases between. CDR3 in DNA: TGCAGCGCGCTCGCCTTTGAGCAGTTCTTC. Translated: CSALAFEQFF.

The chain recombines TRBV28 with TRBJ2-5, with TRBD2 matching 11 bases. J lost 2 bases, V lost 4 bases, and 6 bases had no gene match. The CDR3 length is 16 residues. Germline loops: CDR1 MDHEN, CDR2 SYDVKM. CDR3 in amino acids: CASSSRLAGLQETQYF. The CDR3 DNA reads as TGTGCCAGCAGTTCCCGACTAGCGGGACTACAAGAGACCCAGTACTTC.

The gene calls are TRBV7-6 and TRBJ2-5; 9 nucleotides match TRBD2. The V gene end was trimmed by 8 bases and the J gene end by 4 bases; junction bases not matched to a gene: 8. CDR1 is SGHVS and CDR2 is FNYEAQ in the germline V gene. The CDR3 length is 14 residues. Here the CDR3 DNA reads TGTGCCAGCGTGGCGGGGGGGAGGTCAGAGACCCAGTACTTC. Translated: CASVAGGRSETQYF.

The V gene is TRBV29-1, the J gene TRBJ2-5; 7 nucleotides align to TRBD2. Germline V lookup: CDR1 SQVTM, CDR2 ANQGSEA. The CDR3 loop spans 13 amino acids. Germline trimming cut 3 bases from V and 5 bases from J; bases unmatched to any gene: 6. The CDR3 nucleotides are TGCAGCGTTGATGGCGGGAGTTGGGAGACCCAGTACTTC. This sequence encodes CSVDGGSWETQYF.

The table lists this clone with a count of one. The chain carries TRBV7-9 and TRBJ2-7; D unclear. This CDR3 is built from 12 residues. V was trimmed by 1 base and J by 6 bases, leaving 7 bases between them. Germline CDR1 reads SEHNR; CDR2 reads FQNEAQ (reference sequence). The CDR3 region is CASSLDPSEQYF. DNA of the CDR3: TGTGCCAGCAGCTTAGATCCCAGCGAGCAGTACTTC.

Here the CDR3 reads CASSLLHRRYEQYF. In nucleotides, the CDR3 is TGTGCCAGCAGTTTACTCCACAGGCGCTACGAGCAGTACTTC. This rearrangement joins TRBV27 to TRBJ2-7; D is perhaps TRBD1 (5 bases). V was trimmed by 2 bases and J by 3 bases, leaving 11 bases between them. This CDR3 spans 14 amino acids. Germline-derived CDR1 and CDR2 are MNHEY and SMNVEV (reference sequence).